This is a list of T cell receptor beta chains from one sample in a study of T cells in Graves' hyperthyroidism and ophthalmopathy. TCRdb called the multiplex PCR reads again in MiXCR, with one record for every CDR3 protein. The sample lists some 400,000 distinct CDR3 sequences, 15% to 20% occurring once. The sequencing sample was made of blood. All receptors come from a woman aged 18-29 years with Graves' hyperthyroidism. The CDR3 runs from the conserved cysteine through the conserved F or W. D genes are given only for firm matches. Clone size, where shown, is once, few, many, or a class for clones that have expanded.

v_call	clone_size	j_call	d_call	cdr3_aa	cdr3_nt
TRBV5-5	many	TRBJ2-7	NA	CASSLVGRELREQYF	TGTGCCAGCAGCTTGGTGGGACGGGAGCTACGAGAGCAGTACTTC
TRBV20-1	many	TRBJ1-1	NA	CSARDGRNTEAFF	TGCAGTGCTAGAGACGGGAGGAACACTGAAGCTTTCTTT
TRBV6-5	many	TRBJ1-5	TRBD1	CASSTTGGHQPQHF	TGTGCCAGCAGTACTACAGGGGGACATCAGCCCCAGCATTTT
TRBV30	many	TRBJ1-2	TRBD1	CAWRGQGLTNYGYTF	TGTGCCTGGAGGGGACAGGGCCTTACCAACTATGGCTACACCTTC
TRBV2	many	TRBJ1-1	NA	CASSEVTEAFF	TGTGCCAGCAGTGAAGTCACTGAAGCTTTCTTT
TRBV18	few	TRBJ2-7	NA	CASSRNTGTSTSYEQYF	TGTGCCAGCTCACGCAACACCGGGACATCAACCTCCTACGAGCAGTACTTC
TRBV6-1	NA	TRBJ1-2	NA	CASRAKGERNLGYTF	TGTGCCAGCAGAGCCAAGGGAGAGAGGAACCTTGGCTACACCTTC
TRBV12-3/TRBV12-4	NA	TRBJ1-1	TRBD1	CASSPSPGQGSDTEAFF	TGTGCCAGCAGCCCTAGCCCAGGACAGGGAAGCGACACTGAAGCTTTCTTT
TRBV11-1	many	TRBJ2-5	NA	CASTKTGYHTETQYF	TGTGCCAGCACCAAGACAGGTTATCACACAGAGACCCAGTACTTC
TRBV2	many	TRBJ2-7	TRBD2	CASAGTSYYEQYF	TGTGCCAGCGCCGGGACTAGTTACTACGAGCAGTACTTC
TRBV6-1	many	TRBJ1-1	TRBD1	CASQTPGQRYTEAFF	TGTGCCAGCCAAACCCCGGGACAGAGGTACACTGAAGCTTTCTTT
TRBV6-5	many	TRBJ1-1	NA	CASSTRQENTEAFF	TGTGCCAGCAGTACGCGACAGGAGAACACTGAAGCTTTCTTT
TRBV6-5	few	TRBJ2-2	TRBD1	CASSYWTGLNTGELFF	TGTGCCAGCAGTTACTGGACAGGGCTCAACACCGGGGAGCTGTTTTTT
TRBV20-1	many	TRBJ2-7	NA	CSANNPTGSQSSYEQYF	TGCAGTGCTAACAATCCCACGGGCTCCCAGAGCTCCTACGAGCAGTACTTC
TRBV4-1	NA	TRBJ2-5	NA	CASSQDGASRETQYF	TGCGCCAGCAGCCAAGATGGGGCTAGTAGAGAGACCCAGTACTTC
TRBV5-1	many	TRBJ1-2	TRBD1	CASRGRTGDYGYTF	TGCGCCAGCAGGGGTCGGACAGGGGACTATGGCTACACCTTC
TRBV15	many	TRBJ1-2	TRBD1	CATSRDGQGDYGYTF	TGTGCCACCAGCAGAGATGGGCAGGGGGACTATGGCTACACCTTC
TRBV2	many	TRBJ1-2	NA	CASSERVTANYGYTF	TGTGCCAGCAGTGAAAGGGTGACAGCTAACTATGGCTACACCTTC
TRBV5-1	few	TRBJ1-2	NA	CASSFSDDGYTF	TGCGCCAGCAGCTTTTCGGACGATGGCTACACCTTC
TRBV5-1	many	TRBJ2-7	TRBD1	CASSLGDRGDEQYF	TGCGCCAGCAGCTTGGGTGACAGGGGTGACGAGCAGTACTTC
TRBV6-2/TRBV6-3	many	TRBJ1-5	NA	CASSYLIGPTESNQPQHF	TGTGCCAGCAGTTACCTCATCGGGCCTACGGAGAGCAATCAGCCCCAGCATTTT
TRBV6-1	many	TRBJ1-6	NA	CASSEKGVLNSPLHF	TGTGCCAGCAGTGAAAAGGGGGTCCTAAATTCACCCCTCCACTTT
TRBV11-1	many	TRBJ2-2	NA	CASSLAQVWDTGELFF	TGTGCCAGCAGCTTAGCGCAAGTCTGGGACACCGGGGAGCTGTTTTTT
TRBV2	many	TRBJ1-1	TRBD1	CANRQGKNTEAFF	TGTGCCAACAGACAGGGAAAGAACACTGAAGCTTTCTTT
TRBV11-2	NA	TRBJ1-2	NA	CASSLGGLSYGYTF	TGTGCCAGCAGCTTAGGTGGCCTTTCCTATGGCTACACCTTC
TRBV12-3/TRBV12-4	many	TRBJ2-7	NA	CASSSGTYEQYF	TGTGCCAGCAGCTCTGGGACCTACGAGCAGTACTTC
TRBV29-1	NA	TRBJ2-2	NA	CSVEDGRGPGELFF	TGCAGCGTTGAAGATGGTCGGGGCCCCGGGGAGCTGTTTTTT
TRBV7-9	NA	TRBJ2-2	TRBD1	CASSATGTGTGELFF	TGTGCCAGCAGCGCCACCGGGACAGGCACCGGGGAGCTGTTTTTT
TRBV18	NA	TRBJ1-6	NA	CASSPLPTMNSPLHF	TGTGCCAGCTCACCGCTCCCCACCATGAATTCACCCCTCCACTTT
TRBV7-3	NA	TRBJ2-7	NA	CASSRSASGEQYF	TGTGCCAGCAGCCGCTCGGCCTCGGGCGAGCAGTACTTC